Listed below are T cell receptor beta chains from one sample, sequenced in a study of cytomegalovirus exposure and HLA in healthy donors. The table came from immunoSEQ multiplex PCR; TCRdb's copy has only in-frame clones and leaves some out. Altogether some 74,000 clones are present, 50% to 80% being singletons, with the ten largest covering less than 25%. The sample was PBMCs. These receptors all stem from a man in his forties or fifties in good health and CMV-seropositive. The CDR3 runs from the conserved cysteine through the conserved F or W. D genes are given only for firm matches. Size values are once, few and many counts, or a class for expanded clones, and some rows have none.

length	size	D	V	J	CDR3	DNA
14	-	-	TRBV28	TRBJ1-3	CASLEYRAGNTIYF	TGTGCCTCATTGGAATACAGGGCTGGAAACACCATATATTTT
15	-	-	TRBV5-5	TRBJ1-2	CASSLGSGVNYGYTF	TGTGCCAGCAGCTTGGGGTCAGGGGTCAACTATGGCTACACCTTC
13	-	-	TRBV4-1	TRBJ2-7	CASSQGWGDEQYF	TGCGCCAGCAGCCAGGGATGGGGGGACGAGCAGTACTTC
11	-	-	TRBV2	TRBJ1-2	CASSPGDGYTF	TGTGCCAGCAGTCCAGGGGATGGCTACACCTTC
19	-	-	TRBV11-2	TRBJ2-1	CASSSIRSGFRGRNNEQFF	TGTGCCAGCAGCTCAATCCGAAGTGGGTTCAGGGGCAGGAACAATGAGCAGTTCTTC
14	once	-	TRBV7-9	TRBJ2-5	CASSLAGSQETQYF	TGTGCCAGCAGCCTGGCAGGGTCCCAAGAGACCCAGTACTTC
14	-	-	TRBV28	TRBJ1-5	CASSPGGPNQPQHF	TGTGCCAGCAGCCCTGGGGGCCCCAATCAGCCCCAGCATTTT
15	-	TRBD1	TRBV5-4	TRBJ2-2	CASSVRDRRTGELFF	TGTGCCAGCAGCGTCCGGGACAGGAGAACCGGGGAGCTGTTTTTT
12	few	-	TRBV7-6	TRBJ2-1	CASSLIGYEQFF	TGTGCCAGCAGCTTAATTGGCTATGAGCAGTTCTTC
18	-	-	TRBV21-1	TRBJ2-1	CASSKGLAGGLNSNEQFF	TGTGCCAGCAGCAAAGGACTAGCGGGGGGACTAAACTCCAATGAGCAGTTCTTC
16	-	TRBD2	TRBV19	TRBJ2-1	CASSTGLASSYNEQFF	TGTGCCAGTAGTACCGGACTAGCGAGCTCCTACAATGAGCAGTTCTTC
14	-	-	TRBV6-6	TRBJ2-5	CASRLDSTVETQYF	TGTGCCAGCAGGCTCGACTCCACTGTGGAGACCCAGTACTTC
11	-	-	TRBV20-1	TRBJ1-2	CSGRLAAGYTF	TGCAGCGGGAGGCTCGCGGCTGGCTACACCTTC
12	-	-	TRBV13	TRBJ2-2	CASSFWRGELFF	TGTGCCAGCAGCTTCTGGCGGGGGGAGCTGTTTTTT
15	few	TRBD1	TRBV28	TRBJ1-2	CASSLSTGAGYGYTF	TGTGCCAGCAGTCTCTCTACAGGGGCAGGCTATGGCTACACCTTC
12	-	TRBD1	TRBV28	TRBJ1-2	CASSSTGEGYTF	TGTGCCAGCAGTTCGACAGGGGAAGGCTACACCTTC
14	few	-	TRBV5-1	TRBJ1-1	CASSFYRGGTEAFF	TGCGCCAGCAGCTTTTACCGGGGGGGCACTGAAGCTTTCTTT
14	-	-	TRBV4-3	TRBJ1-5	CASSQDGGNQPQHF	TGCGCCAGCAGCCAAGACGGAGGCAATCAGCCCCAGCATTTT
15	-	-	TRBV5-6	TRBJ2-7	CASSLGGRGSYEQYF	TGTGCCAGCAGCTTGGGGGGTAGGGGTTCCTACGAGCAGTACTTC
14	few	-	TRBV19	TRBJ1-5	CASSSQHSNQPQHF	TGTGCCAGTAGTTCACAGCATAGCAATCAGCCCCAGCATTTT
11	-	-	TRBV5-1	TRBJ2-7	CASSLSHEQYF	TGCGCCAGCAGCTTATCTCACGAGCAGTACTTC